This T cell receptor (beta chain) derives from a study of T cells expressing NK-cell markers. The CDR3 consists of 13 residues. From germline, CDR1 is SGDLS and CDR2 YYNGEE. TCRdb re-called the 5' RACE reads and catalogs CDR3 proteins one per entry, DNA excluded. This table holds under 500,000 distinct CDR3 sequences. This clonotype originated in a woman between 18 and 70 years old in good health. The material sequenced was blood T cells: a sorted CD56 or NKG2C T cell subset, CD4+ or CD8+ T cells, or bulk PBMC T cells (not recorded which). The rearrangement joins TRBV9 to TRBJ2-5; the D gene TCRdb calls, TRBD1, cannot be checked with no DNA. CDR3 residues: CASSLGGTETQYF. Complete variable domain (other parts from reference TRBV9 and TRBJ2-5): DSGVTQTPKHLITATGQRVTLRCSPRSGDLSVYWYQQSLDQGLQFLIQYYNGEERAKGNILERFSAQQFPDLHSELNLSSLELGDSALYFCASSLGGTETQYFGPGTRLLVL.